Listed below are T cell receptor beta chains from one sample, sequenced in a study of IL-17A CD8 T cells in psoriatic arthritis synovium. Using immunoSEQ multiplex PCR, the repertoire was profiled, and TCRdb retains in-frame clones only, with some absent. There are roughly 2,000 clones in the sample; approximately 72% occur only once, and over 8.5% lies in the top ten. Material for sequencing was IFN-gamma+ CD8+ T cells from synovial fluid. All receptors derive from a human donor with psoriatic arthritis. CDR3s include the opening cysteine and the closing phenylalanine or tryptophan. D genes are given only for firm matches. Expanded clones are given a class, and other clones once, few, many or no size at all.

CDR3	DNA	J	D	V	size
CASSPPPGQGNQPQHF	TGTGCCAGCAGCCCCCCTCCGGGACAGGGCAATCAGCCCCAGCATTTT	TRBJ1-5	TRBD1	TRBV7-3	.
CASSLGAGWSNEQFF	TGTGCCAGCAGCTTAGGAGCGGGATGGTCCAATGAGCAGTTCTTC	TRBJ2-1	TRBD2	TRBV11-2	.
CASSRGHNNEQFF	TGTGCCAGCTCACGGGGACATAATAATGAGCAGTTCTTC	TRBJ2-1	.	TRBV18	.
CASSEGREPDTQYF	TGTGCCAGCAGTGAGGGGCGGGAGCCAGATACGCAGTATTTT	TRBJ2-3	TRBD2	TRBV6-1	.
CASSQESSYEQYF	TGTGCCAGCAGCCAAGAAAGTTCCTACGAGCAGTACTTC	TRBJ2-7	.	TRBV16	large
CASSTTDPNTEAFF	TGTGCCAGTAGTACCACCGACCCGAACACTGAAGCTTTCTTT	TRBJ1-1	.	TRBV19	.
CASSFQGEAEQYF	TGTGCCAGCAGTTTTCAGGGGGAGGCCGAGCAGTACTTC	TRBJ2-7	.	TRBV28	.
CASSSVLARGTQYF	TGTGCCAGCAGTTCTGTGCTGGCGAGAGGGACCCAGTACTTC	TRBJ2-5	.	TRBV5-6	.
CASSIGQGPSYEQYF	TGTGCCAGCAGCATTGGACAGGGCCCTTCCTACGAGCAGTACTTC	TRBJ2-7	TRBD1	TRBV7-8	once
CASSLDGGGSYNEQFF	TGTGCCAGCAGCTTAGACGGTGGGGGCTCCTACAATGAGCAGTTCTTC	TRBJ2-1	.	TRBV7-3	.
CASSLEETGNNNEQFF	TGTGCCAGCAGCTTAGAGGAAACAGGGAACAACAATGAGCAGTTCTTC	TRBJ2-1	.	TRBV7-8	.
CASSQEVGTGANVLTF	TGCGCCAGCAGCCAAGAGGTTGGCACTGGGGCCAACGTCCTGACTTTC	TRBJ2-6	.	TRBV4-1	once
CASSSPTSGNYNEQFF	TGTGCCAGCAGTTCACCAACTAGCGGGAACTACAATGAGCAGTTCTTC	TRBJ2-1	TRBD2	TRBV27	.
CASSPASWAGEGNEQFF	TGTGCCAGCAGTCCTGCATCCTGGGCGGGAGAGGGGAATGAGCAGTTCTTC	TRBJ2-1	TRBD2	TRBV28	.
CASSDLTGEPSNYGYTF	TGTGCCAGCAGTGATCTGACAGGGGAACCCAGTAACTATGGCTACACCTTC	TRBJ1-2	TRBD1	TRBV6-1	once
CASSLGGGRETQYF	TGTGCCAGCAGTTTAGGGGGGGGAAGGGAGACCCAGTACTTC	TRBJ2-5	TRBD2	TRBV27	.
CASSLYSNIQYF	TGTGCCAGCAGCTTATACAGTAACATTCAGTACTTC	TRBJ2-4	.	TRBV7-8	.
CASQGGNEQYF	TGTGCCAGTCAGGGAGGGAACGAGCAGTACTTC	TRBJ2-7	TRBD2	TRBV6-6	.
CASSLARDLLAVDTQYF	TGTGCCAGCAGCTTAGCGAGGGACCTATTAGCAGTAGATACGCAGTATTTT	TRBJ2-3	.	TRBV7-9	.
CASSRRLVGTGELFF	TGCGCCAGCAGCCGCAGACTAGTTGGCACCGGGGAGCTGTTTTTT	TRBJ2-2	.	TRBV4-3	.
CASSPGTVNEQFF	TGCGCCAGCAGCCCTGGGACAGTCAATGAGCAGTTCTTC	TRBJ2-1	TRBD1	TRBV4-1	.
CASSLKQGAPGDTQYF	TGTGCCAGCAGTTTAAAGCAGGGGGCGCCGGGAGATACGCAGTATTTT	TRBJ2-3	TRBD1	TRBV6-5	.
CALGDSYEQYF	TGTGCCTTGGGGGACTCCTACGAGCAGTACTTC	TRBJ2-7	.	TRBV30	.
CASSLGTGYNEQFF	TGTGCCAGCAGTCTCGGGACAGGGTACAATGAGCAGTTCTTC	TRBJ2-1	TRBD1	TRBV27	.
CASSQDGGVGANVLTF	TGTGCCAGCAGCCAAGATGGAGGGGTGGGGGCCAACGTCCTGACTTTC	TRBJ2-6	.	TRBV4-2	.
CARDKQGDQPQHF	TGTGCCAGGGACAAACAGGGGGACCAGCCCCAGCATTTT	TRBJ1-5	TRBD1	TRBV28	few
CASSQVPSGTVNTQYF	TGCGCCAGCAGCCAAGTTCCGAGCGGGACGGTAAATACGCAGTATTTT	TRBJ2-3	TRBD2	TRBV4-3	.
CATSRDRDLGNTIYF	TGTGCCACCAGCAGAGATAGGGACCTCGGAAACACCATATATTTT	TRBJ1-3	.	TRBV15	.
CASKVGGSHEQYF	TGTGCCAGCAAGGTGGGGGGGTCCCACGAGCAGTACTTC	TRBJ2-7	TRBD2	TRBV25-1	once
CASSSDYPTNEKLFF	TGTGCCAGCAGTTCGGACTATCCAACTAATGAAAAACTGTTTTTT	TRBJ1-4	.	TRBV6-9	few
CASSLVTSRYEQYF	TGTGCCAGCAGCTTGGTAACTAGCAGATACGAGCAGTACTTC	TRBJ2-7	.	TRBV5-4	.
CASAGLAGIYYEQYF	TGTGCCAGCGCGGGACTAGCGGGAATCTACTACGAGCAGTACTTC	TRBJ2-7	TRBD2	TRBV2	.